This T cell receptor (beta chain) derives from a study of T-cell reconstitution after alpha-beta-depleted transplantation in children. Points from the study as a whole: After transplant, high TCRbeta diversity at day 60 in some patients arose from surviving recipient T cells and thymic progenitors. At the one-year point after transplant, T-cell counts and TCRbeta diversity were found to come mostly from T cells that had been newly produced.

It was with unique molecular identifiers that the TCRbeta library was prepared. TCRdb ran MiXCR on the PCR reads and lists one entry per CDR3 protein. The sample lists around 230,000 distinct CDR3 sequences; more than 15% were seen once. This clonotype turned up a few times. Antigen: not known. With 2 bases clipped from V and 3 bases from J, the junction kept 10 bases outside the gene matches. Germline V gene sequence: CDR1 SGHAT, CDR2 FQNNGV. The CDR3 runs to 17 residues. The genes are TRBV11-2 and TRBJ2-7; 10 nucleotides match TRBD2. Sequencing used PBMCs, mostly from graft donor cells, obtained 360 days after TCRalphabeta/CD19-depleted stem cell transplant. This TCR derives from a male patient between 2 and 10 years old who had a stem cell transplant for acute lymphoblastic leukemia, so the T cells may come from the graft donor. Here the CDR3 reads CASSLYRPSGGNYEQYF. The CDR3 DNA sequence: TGTGCCAGCAGCTTATACCGACCTAGCGGGGGCAACTACGAGCAGTACTTC. The entire variable domain, with the rest obtained from reference TRBV11-2 and TRBJ2-7, is as follows: EAGVAQSPRYKIIEKRQSVAFWCNPISGHATLYWYQQILGQGPKLLIQFQNNGVVDDSQLPKDRFSAERLKGVDSTLKIQPAKLEDSAVYLCASSLYRPSGGNYEQYFGPGTRLTVT.